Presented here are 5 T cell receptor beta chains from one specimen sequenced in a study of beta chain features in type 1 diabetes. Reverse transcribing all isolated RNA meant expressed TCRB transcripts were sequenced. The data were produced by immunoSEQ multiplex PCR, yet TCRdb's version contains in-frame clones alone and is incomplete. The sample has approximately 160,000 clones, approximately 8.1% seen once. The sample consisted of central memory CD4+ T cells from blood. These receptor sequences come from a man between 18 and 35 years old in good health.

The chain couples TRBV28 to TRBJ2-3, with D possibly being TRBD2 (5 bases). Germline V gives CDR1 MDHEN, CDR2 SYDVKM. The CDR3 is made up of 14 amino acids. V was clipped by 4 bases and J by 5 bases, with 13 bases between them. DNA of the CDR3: TGTGCCAGCAGTTCCCTCTACCGGGGAGATACGCAGTATTTT. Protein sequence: CASSSLYRGDTQYF.

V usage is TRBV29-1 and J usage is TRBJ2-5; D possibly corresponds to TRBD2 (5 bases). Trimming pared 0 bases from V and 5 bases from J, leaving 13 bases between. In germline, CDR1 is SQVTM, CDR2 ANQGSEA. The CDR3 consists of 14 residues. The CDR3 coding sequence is TGCAGCGTTGAAGAGGGCGGGTTCAGGGAGACCCAGTACTTC. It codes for CSVEEGGFRETQYF.

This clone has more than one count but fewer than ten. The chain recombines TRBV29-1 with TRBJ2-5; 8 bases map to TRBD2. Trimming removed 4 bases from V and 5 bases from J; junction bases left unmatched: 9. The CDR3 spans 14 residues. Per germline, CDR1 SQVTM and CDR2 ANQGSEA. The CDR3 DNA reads TGCAGCGTTGTCATCGCGGGAGGAGGTGAGACCCAGTACTTC. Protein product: CSVVIAGGGETQYF.

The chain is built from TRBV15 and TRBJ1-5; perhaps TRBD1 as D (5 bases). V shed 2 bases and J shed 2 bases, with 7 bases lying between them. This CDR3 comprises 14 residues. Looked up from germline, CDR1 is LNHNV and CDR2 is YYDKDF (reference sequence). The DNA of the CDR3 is TGTGCCACCAGCAGACAGGGCCGCAATCAGCCCCAGCATTTT. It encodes CATSRQGRNQPQHF.

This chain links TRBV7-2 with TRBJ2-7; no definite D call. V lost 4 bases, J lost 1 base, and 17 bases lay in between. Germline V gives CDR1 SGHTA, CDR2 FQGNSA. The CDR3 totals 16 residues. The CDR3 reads CASSSNARRVSYEQYF. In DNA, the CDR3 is TGTGCCAGCAGCTCCAACGCTAGACGGGTATCCTACGAGCAGTACTTC.